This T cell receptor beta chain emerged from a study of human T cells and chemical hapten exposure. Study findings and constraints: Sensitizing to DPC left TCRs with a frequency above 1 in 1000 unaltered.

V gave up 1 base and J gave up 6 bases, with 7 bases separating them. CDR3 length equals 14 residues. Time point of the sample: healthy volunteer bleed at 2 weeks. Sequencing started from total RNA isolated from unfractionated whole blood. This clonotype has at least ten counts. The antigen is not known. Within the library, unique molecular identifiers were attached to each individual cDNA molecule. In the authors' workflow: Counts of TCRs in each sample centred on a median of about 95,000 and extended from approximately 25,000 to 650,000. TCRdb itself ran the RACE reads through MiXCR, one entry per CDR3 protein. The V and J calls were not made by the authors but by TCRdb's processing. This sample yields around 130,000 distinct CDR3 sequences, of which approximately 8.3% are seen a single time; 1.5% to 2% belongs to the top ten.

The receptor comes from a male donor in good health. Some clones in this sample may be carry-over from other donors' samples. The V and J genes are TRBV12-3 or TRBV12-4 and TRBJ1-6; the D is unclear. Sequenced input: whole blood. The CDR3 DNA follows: TGTGCCAGCAGTTTAGGAGGGTTTAATTCACCCCTCCACTTT. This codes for CASSLGGFNSPLHF.